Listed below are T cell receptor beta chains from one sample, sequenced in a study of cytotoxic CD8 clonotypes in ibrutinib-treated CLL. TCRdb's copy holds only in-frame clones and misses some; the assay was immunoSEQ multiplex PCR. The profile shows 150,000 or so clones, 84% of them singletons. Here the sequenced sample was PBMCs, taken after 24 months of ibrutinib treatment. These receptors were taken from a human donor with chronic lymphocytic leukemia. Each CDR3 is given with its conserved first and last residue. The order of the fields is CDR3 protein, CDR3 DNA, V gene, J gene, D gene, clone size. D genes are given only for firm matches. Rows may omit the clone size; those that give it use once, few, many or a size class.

CDR3: CASARLGGNTEAFF
DNA: TGTGCCAGCGCCAGGTTGGGTGGTAACACTGAAGCTTTCTTT
V: TRBV9
J: TRBJ1-1
D: .
size: .

CDR3: CASSLEGTRQYF
DNA: TGTGCCAGCAGCTTAGAAGGCACTAGACAGTACTTC
V: TRBV7-9
J: TRBJ2-7
D: .
size: .

CDR3: CASSPAPDRVYEQYF
DNA: TGTGCCAGCAGCCCAGCCCCGGACAGAGTCTACGAGCAGTACTTC
V: TRBV7-2
J: TRBJ2-7
D: .
size: .

CDR3: CASSFTGGGTYEQYF
DNA: TGTGCCAGCAGCTTCACGGGAGGGGGAACCTACGAGCAGTACTTC
V: TRBV7-2
J: TRBJ2-7
D: TRBD2
size: .

CDR3: CASSFELERMEQFF
DNA: TGTGCCAGCAGCTTTGAACTCGAACGAATGGAGCAGTTCTTC
V: TRBV12-1
J: TRBJ2-1
D: .
size: .

CDR3: CASSEGRRSNLAKNIQYF
DNA: TGTGCCAGCAGTGAAGGGCGTCGCAGTAACCTAGCCAAAAACATTCAGTACTTC
V: TRBV25-1
J: TRBJ2-4
D: .
size: .

CDR3: CASSLNRLAGGRDEQFF
DNA: TGTGCCAGCAGCCTCAACAGACTAGCGGGAGGTCGCGATGAGCAGTTCTTC
V: TRBV7-3
J: TRBJ2-1
D: TRBD2
size: .

CDR3: CASSLGIRTNEKLFF
DNA: TGTGCCAGCAGCTTAGGGATAAGAACTAATGAAAAACTGTTTTTT
V: TRBV11-2
J: TRBJ1-4
D: .
size: .

CDR3: CASSPGLQQETQYF
DNA: TGTGCCAGCTCCCCGGGACTCCAGCAAGAGACCCAGTACTTC
V: TRBV18
J: TRBJ2-5
D: .
size: once

CDR3: CASSYDFTDTQYF
DNA: TGTGCCAGCAGTTACGACTTCACAGATACGCAGTATTTT
V: TRBV6-6
J: TRBJ2-3
D: .
size: .

CDR3: CASSPRGSYEQYF
DNA: TGCGCCAGCAGCCCCCGGGGGTCCTACGAGCAGTACTTC
V: TRBV5-1
J: TRBJ2-7
D: .
size: .

CDR3: CATSRGVRRSTDTQYF
DNA: TGTGCCACCAGCAGAGGAGTCCGGCGAAGCACAGATACGCAGTATTTT
V: TRBV15
J: TRBJ2-3
D: .
size: .